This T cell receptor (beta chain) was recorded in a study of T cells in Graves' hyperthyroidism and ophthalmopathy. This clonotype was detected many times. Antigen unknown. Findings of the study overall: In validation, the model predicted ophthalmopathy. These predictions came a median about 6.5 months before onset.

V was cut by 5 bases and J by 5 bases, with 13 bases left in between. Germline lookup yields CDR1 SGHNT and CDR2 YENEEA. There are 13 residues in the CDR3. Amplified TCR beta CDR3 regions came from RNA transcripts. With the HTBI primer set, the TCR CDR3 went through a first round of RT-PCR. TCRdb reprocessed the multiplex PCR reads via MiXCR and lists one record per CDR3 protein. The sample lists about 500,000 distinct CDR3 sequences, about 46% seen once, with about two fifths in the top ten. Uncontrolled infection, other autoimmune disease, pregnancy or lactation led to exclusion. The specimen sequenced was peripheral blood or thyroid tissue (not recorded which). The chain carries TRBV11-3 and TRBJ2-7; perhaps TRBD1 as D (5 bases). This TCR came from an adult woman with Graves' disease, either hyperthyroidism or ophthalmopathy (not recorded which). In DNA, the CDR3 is TGTGCCAGCAGCCTGGCAGGGTCGGACGAGCAGTACTTC. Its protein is CASSLAGSDEQYF.